This paragraph covers one T cell receptor beta chain sequence. What it recognizes is unknown. This record comes from a study of a mutant IDH1 vaccine in newly diagnosed glioma. Regarding the study as a whole: The vaccine induced immune responses, and these occurred in about 95% of patients.

Using immunoSEQ multiplex PCR, the repertoire was profiled, and TCRdb retains in-frame clones only, with some absent. Of some 21,000 clones listed, 85% to 90% are singletons. Germline V gives CDR1 SGHAT, CDR2 FQNNGV. V was trimmed by 0 bases and J by 3 bases, leaving 11 bases between them. This CDR3 region has 15 residues. Documented time point: week 11, during vaccination. Mutant IDH1 20-mer peptide, at 300 ug, made up each vaccine dose, with topical imiquimod. V gene TRBV11-2 combines with J gene TRBJ1-2; D perhaps matches TRBD1 (6 bases). The input for sequencing was PBMCs, taken from a glioma patient whose treatment included an IDH1 peptide vaccine. This sequence originates from a middle-aged woman with glioma. The CDR3 is CASSLEGGAYYGYTF. The CDR3 nucleotides read TGTGCCAGCAGCTTAGAAGGGGGGGCCTACTATGGCTACACCTTC. Using reference TRBV11-2 and TRBJ1-2 for the parts outside the CDR3, the full variable domain is EAGVAQSPRYKIIEKRQSVAFWCNPISGHATLYWYQQILGQGPKLLIQFQNNGVVDDSQLPKDRFSAERLKGVDSTLKIQPAKLEDSAVYLCASSLEGGAYYGYTFGSGTRLTVV.